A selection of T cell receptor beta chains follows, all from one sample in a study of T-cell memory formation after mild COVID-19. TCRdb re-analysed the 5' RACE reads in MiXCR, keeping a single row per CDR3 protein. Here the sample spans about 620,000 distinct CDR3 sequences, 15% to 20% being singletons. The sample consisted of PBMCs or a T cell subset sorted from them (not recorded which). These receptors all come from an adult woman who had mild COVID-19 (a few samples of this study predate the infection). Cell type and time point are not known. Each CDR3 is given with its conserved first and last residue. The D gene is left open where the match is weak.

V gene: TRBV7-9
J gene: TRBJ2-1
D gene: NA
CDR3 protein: CASSSLGGTPYNEQFF

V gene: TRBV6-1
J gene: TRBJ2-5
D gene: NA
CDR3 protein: CASSEALATTGAETQYF

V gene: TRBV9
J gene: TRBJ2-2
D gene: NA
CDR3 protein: CASSATGLNTGELFF

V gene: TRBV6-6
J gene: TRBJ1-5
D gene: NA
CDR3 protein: CASREVNQPQHF

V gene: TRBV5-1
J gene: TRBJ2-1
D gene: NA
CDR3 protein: CATPPVRGYNEQFF

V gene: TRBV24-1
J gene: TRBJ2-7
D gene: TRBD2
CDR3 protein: CATSDSGTGVREQYF

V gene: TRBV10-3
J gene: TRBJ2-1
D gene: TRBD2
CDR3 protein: CAIRSREGGDEQFF

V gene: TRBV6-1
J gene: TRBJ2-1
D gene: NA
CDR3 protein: CASSDWDYNEQFF

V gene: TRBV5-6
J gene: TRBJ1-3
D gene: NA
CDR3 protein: CASSLVDRSGNTIYF

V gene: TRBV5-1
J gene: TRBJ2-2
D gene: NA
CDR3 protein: CASSLGRRDQNSNTGELFF

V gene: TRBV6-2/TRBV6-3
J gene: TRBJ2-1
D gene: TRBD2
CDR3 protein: CASSYWGGRSYNEQFF

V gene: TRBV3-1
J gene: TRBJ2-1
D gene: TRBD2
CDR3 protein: CASSQGSSGAFYNEQFF

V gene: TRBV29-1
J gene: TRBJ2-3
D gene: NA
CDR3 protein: CSVASQLGADTQYF

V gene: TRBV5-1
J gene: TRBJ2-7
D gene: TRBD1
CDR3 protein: CASSLRTGDYEQYF

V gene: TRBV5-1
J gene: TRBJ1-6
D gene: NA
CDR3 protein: CASSLEPDNSPLHF

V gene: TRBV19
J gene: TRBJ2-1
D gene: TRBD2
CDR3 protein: CASRSPGLDHNEQFF

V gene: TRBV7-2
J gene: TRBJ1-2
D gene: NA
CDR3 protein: CASSTRDIYYGYTF

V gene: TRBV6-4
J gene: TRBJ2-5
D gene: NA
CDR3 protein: CATLRPTKETQYF

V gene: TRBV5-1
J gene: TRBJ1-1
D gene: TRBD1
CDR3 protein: CASSPGQGSSEAFF

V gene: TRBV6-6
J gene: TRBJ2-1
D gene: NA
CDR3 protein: CASSYSKVNEQFF

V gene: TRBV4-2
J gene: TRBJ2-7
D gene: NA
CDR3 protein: CASSQDRGAARPYEQYF

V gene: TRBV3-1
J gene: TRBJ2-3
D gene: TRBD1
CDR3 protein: CASRGDRGDRETDTQYF

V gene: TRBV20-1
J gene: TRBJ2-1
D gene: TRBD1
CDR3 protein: CSARRPTGTSYNEQFF

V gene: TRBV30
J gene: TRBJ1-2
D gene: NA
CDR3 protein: CAWRVVPSYGYTF

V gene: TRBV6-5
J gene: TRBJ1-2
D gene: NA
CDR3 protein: CASKVSRWGYGYTF

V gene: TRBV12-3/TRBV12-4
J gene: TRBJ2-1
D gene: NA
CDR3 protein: CASTYLLAQRLNNEQFF

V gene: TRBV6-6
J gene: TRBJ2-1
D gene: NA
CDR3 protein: CASSYRDSYNEQFF

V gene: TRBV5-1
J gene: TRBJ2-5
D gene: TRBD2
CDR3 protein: CASSLSAGVETQYF

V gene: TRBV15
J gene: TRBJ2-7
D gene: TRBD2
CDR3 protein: CATTPGGSEQYF

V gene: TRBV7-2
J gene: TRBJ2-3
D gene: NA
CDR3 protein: CASSTRKKADTQYF

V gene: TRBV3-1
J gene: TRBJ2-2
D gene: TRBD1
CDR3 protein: CASSQLYMDRGNTGELFF

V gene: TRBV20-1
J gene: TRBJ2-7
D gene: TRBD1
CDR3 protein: CSAESGQAAYEQYF

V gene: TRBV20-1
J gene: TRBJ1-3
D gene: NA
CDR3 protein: CSARSVTASGNTIYF

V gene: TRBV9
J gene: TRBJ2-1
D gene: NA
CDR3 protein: CASSVEAGNYNEQFF

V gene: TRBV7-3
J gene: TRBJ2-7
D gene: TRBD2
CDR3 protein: CASSLRGGGDYEQYF

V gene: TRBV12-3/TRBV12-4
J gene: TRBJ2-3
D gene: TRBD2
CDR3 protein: CASSSPGLAMADTQYF

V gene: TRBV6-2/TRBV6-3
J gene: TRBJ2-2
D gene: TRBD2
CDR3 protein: CASKSPWASGSQNTGELFF

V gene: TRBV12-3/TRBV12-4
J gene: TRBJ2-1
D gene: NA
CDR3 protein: CASSLWGERNEQFF

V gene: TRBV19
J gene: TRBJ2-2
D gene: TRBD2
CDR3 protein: CASSPSERELSTGELFF

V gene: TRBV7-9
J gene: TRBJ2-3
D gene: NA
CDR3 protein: CASSSKRTADTQYF

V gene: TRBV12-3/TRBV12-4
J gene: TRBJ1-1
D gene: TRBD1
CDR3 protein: CASSLTAQGRGLAFF

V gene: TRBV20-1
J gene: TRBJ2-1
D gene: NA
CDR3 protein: CSAISAQRNSYNEQFF